These T cell receptor beta chains were read from a single sample in a study of graft-versus-host responses after intestinal transplantation. Some clones are missing from TCRdb's copy, which holds only in-frame ones; the method was immunoSEQ multiplex PCR. This table holds some 77,000 clones, 80% to 95% found once. This sample comprised PBMCs, obtained 98 days after intestinal transplantation. The receptors stem from a human patient who received an intestinal transplant, so some T cells may come from the graft donor. Each CDR3 is given with its conserved first and last residue. A D gene is named only where the DNA matches it firmly. Expanded clones are given a class, and other clones once, few, many or no size at all.

abundance	d_gene	v_gene	j_gene	CDR3nt	CDR3aa
NA	NA	TRBV28	TRBJ2-1	TGTGCCAGCAGTTTACCGCGATTTGAGCAGTTCTTC	CASSLPRFEQFF
NA	TRBD1	TRBV9	TRBJ2-1	TGTGCCAGCAATGAGAGGGGGCAGAATGAGCAGTTCTTC	CASNERGQNEQFF
NA	TRBD1	TRBV5-6	TRBJ1-1	TGTGCCAGCAGCTCAACAGGGGCGAACACTGAAGCTTTCTTT	CASSSTGANTEAFF
NA	TRBD2	TRBV6-6	TRBJ2-2	TGTGCCAGCGGGAGCGGGGGGCACACCGGGGAGCTGTTTTTT	CASGSGGHTGELFF
NA	TRBD2	TRBV29-1	TRBJ2-1	TGCAGCGCCCCTCGGACTAGCGACTACAATGAGCAGTTCTTC	CSAPRTSDYNEQFF
NA	NA	TRBV5-4	TRBJ1-1	TGTGCCAGCAGCTTGAGGGGCGACACTGAAGCTTTCTTT	CASSLRGDTEAFF
NA	NA	TRBV5-1	TRBJ1-2	TGCGCCAGCGCCCCTAACAGGGCTGGGGGCTACACCTTC	CASAPNRAGGYTF
NA	NA	TRBV9	TRBJ2-7	TGTGCCAGCAGCGTAGGAGATAGTCCCTACGAGCAGTACTTC	CASSVGDSPYEQYF
NA	NA	TRBV6-5	TRBJ1-3	TGTGCCAGCAGTTACTCGGACAGTTCTGGAAACACCATATATTTT	CASSYSDSSGNTIYF
once	TRBD2	TRBV28	TRBJ2-3	TGTGCCAGCAGTTTAGGTCGACAACTAGCGGGAGTCACAGATACGCAGTATTTT	CASSLGRQLAGVTDTQYF
NA	NA	TRBV23-1	TRBJ2-5	TGCGCCGTGGACATTGAGACCCAGTACTTC	CAVDIETQYF
few	NA	TRBV5-6	TRBJ2-7	TGTGCCAGCAGCTTAACCGACAGGTACGAGCAGTACTTC	CASSLTDRYEQYF
NA	TRBD1	TRBV4-1	TRBJ1-2	TGCGCCAGCAGCCAAGGATATGGACAGGGCAACTATGGCTACACCTTC	CASSQGYGQGNYGYTF
NA	TRBD1	TRBV27	TRBJ2-3	TGTGCCAGCAGTCTAGGGACAGGGAGAACAGATACGCAGTATTTT	CASSLGTGRTDTQYF
NA	NA	TRBV19	TRBJ2-7	TGTGCCAGTAGCCAAGTCGGTTACGAGCAGTACTTC	CASSQVGYEQYF
NA	TRBD1	TRBV13	TRBJ2-7	TGTGCCAGCAGCTCCGGGACAGGTTCCTACGAGCAGTACTTC	CASSSGTGSYEQYF
NA	TRBD2	TRBV30	TRBJ2-1	TGTGCCTGGAGGGCGGGGGTAGTTATTTACAATGAGCAGTTCTTC	CAWRAGVVIYNEQFF
NA	NA	TRBV19	TRBJ2-3	TGTGCCAGTAGTATAACTCCTACTAGCACAGATACGCAGTATTTT	CASSITPTSTDTQYF
few	NA	TRBV4-1	TRBJ2-7	TGCGCCAGCAGCCAAGCCAGGAGCTCCTACGAGCAGTACTTC	CASSQARSSYEQYF
NA	TRBD2	TRBV9	TRBJ2-5	TGTGCCAGCAGTATAGCGGGAGGGCCCGGAGAGACCCAGTACTTC	CASSIAGGPGETQYF
NA	NA	TRBV5-1	TRBJ2-1	TGCGCCAGCAGCTTGTTCCCCGGAGGGAATGAGCAGTTCTTC	CASSLFPGGNEQFF
once	NA	TRBV29-1	TRBJ2-3	TGCAGCGTTGAGGATCGACAGCCCGGTAGGACAGATACGCAGTATTTT	CSVEDRQPGRTDTQYF
NA	NA	TRBV4-2	TRBJ2-7	TGTGCCAGCAGCCAAGACACTTGGGGGTACGAGCAGTACTTC	CASSQDTWGYEQYF
NA	NA	TRBV15	TRBJ1-4	TGTGCCACCAGCAGGGCTTGGTGGGTTATCGGAGGTGAAAAACTGTTTTTT	CATSRAWWVIGGEKLFF
NA	TRBD2	TRBV27	TRBJ2-1	TGTGCCAGCAGTGTTAGCGGGAGGGCCACAAGCTATGAGCAGTTCTTC	CASSVSGRATSYEQFF
NA	NA	TRBV5-5	TRBJ1-6	TGTGCCAGCAGCTTGTGGGGGGCTAGCGATAATTCACCCCTCCACTTT	CASSLWGASDNSPLHF
NA	NA	TRBV5-4	TRBJ2-1	TGTGCCAGCAGCTTGTGGAGCTCCTACAATGAGCAGTTCTTC	CASSLWSSYNEQFF
NA	TRBD2	TRBV9	TRBJ2-5	TGTGCCAGCAGCGCCACGACTAGCGGGGGGGCAGAGACCCAGTACTTC	CASSATTSGGAETQYF
once	NA	TRBV29-1	TRBJ1-2	TGCAGCGTTGAAGGCGGGGTGGGCGGCTACACCTTC	CSVEGGVGGYTF
NA	NA	TRBV4-1	TRBJ2-7	TGCGCCAGCAGCCTACAGGGATTTGAGCAGTACTTC	CASSLQGFEQYF
NA	NA	TRBV9	TRBJ2-3	TGTGCCAGCAGCCCCGACCTTGAGGGAGGCACAGATACGCAGTATTTT	CASSPDLEGGTDTQYF
NA	TRBD2	TRBV29-1	TRBJ2-3	TGCAGCTTCATCCCGAGGGGGACTAGCGGTACAGATACGCAGTATTTT	CSFIPRGTSGTDTQYF
NA	NA	TRBV18	TRBJ2-3	TGTGCCAGCTCACCACCTATTCAGACAGTCACAGATACGCAGTATTTT	CASSPPIQTVTDTQYF